The 27 T cell receptor beta chains reported below all come from one sample, sequenced in a study of blood T cells in healthy people across ages. With a J-beta primer mix and a sample-barcoded 5' primer, a second PCR ran about 6 to 11 cycles. TCRdb re-analysed the 5' RACE reads in MiXCR, keeping a single row per CDR3 protein. Here the sample spans over 1,300,000 distinct CDR3 sequences, approximately 60% being singletons. Sample: blood. These receptors came from a man between 18 and 35 years old in good health.

This rearrangement joins TRBV18 to TRBJ2-7; D tentatively fits TRBD1 or TRBD2 (6 bases each). The J call is in doubt because the DNA end fits TRBJ2-5 better. The CDR3 is made up of 15 amino acids. Looked up from germline, CDR1 is KGHSH and CDR2 is LQKENI. The CDR3 protein is CASSPVRRGTETQYF. The CDR3 DNA is TGTGCCAGCTCACCAGTGAGGAGGGGGACGGAGACCCAGTACTTC.

There are many counts of this clonotype. This chain connects TRBV29-1 to TRBJ2-5; 12 bases agree with TRBD1. Germline V CDR1 and CDR2: SQVTM, ANQGSEA. The CDR3 length is 18 residues. V shed 5 bases, J shed 4 bases, and the junction held 17 bases outside the gene matches. For the CDR3, the DNA is TGCAGCGTTCAAATCCGGGACAGGGGGCGCGGGAGCAGAGAGACCCAGTACTTC. Encoded protein: CSVQIRDRGRGSRETQYF. The whole variable domain, remainder taken from reference TRBV29-1 and TRBJ2-5, is SAVISQKPSRDICQRGTSLTIQCQVDSQVTMMFWYRQQPGQSLTLIATANQGSEATYESGFVIDKFPISRPNLTFSTLTVSNMSPEDSSIYLCSVQIRDRGRGSRETQYFGPGTRLLVL.

This chain connects TRBV7-2 to TRBJ1-6, with D hard to call. V was pared by 0 bases and J by 0 bases, with 12 bases between. Germline V gives CDR1 SGHTA, CDR2 FQGNSA. The CDR3 extends over 18 amino acids. CDR3 nucleotides: TGTGCCAGCAGCTTAGCAGCCTCGGCGAGCTCCTATAATTCACCCCTCCACTTT. Translated, it gives CASSLAASASSYNSPLHF.

The rearrangement joins TRBV6-1 to TRBJ2-5; unclear D gene. The V gene lost 5 bases and the J gene lost 0 bases, with 10 bases spanning the gap. There are 14 residues in the CDR3. Per the germline V gene, CDR1 is MNHNS and CDR2 is SASEGT. CDR3 DNA: TGTGCCAGCAGTCCACACCGGAACCAAGAGACCCAGTACTTC. Protein sequence: CASSPHRNQETQYF.

The rearrangement links TRBV10-3 to TRBJ2-1; no clear D. CDR1 is ENHRY, CDR2 SYGVKD, per germline. V lost 3 bases, J lost 5 bases, and 2 bases lay in between. The CDR3 loop spans 11 amino acids. The CDR3 nucleotides read TGTGCCATCAGTGACAACAATGAGCAGTTCTTC. Protein product: CAISDNNEQFF.

There are a few counts of this clonotype. V usage is TRBV4-1 and J usage is TRBJ2-5; D is undetermined. Between the trimmed V and J ends, which lost 7 bases and 11 bases, there was a span of 17 bases. This CDR3 spans 12 amino acids. CDR1 MGHRA and CDR2 YSYEKL come from the germline V gene. The DNA of the CDR3 is TGCGCCAGCAACATCCCCTCTACGGAGCAGTACTTC. It is translated as CASNIPSTEQYF.

V usage is TRBV10-3 and J usage is TRBJ1-1, with unresolved D. CDR1 ENHRY and CDR2 SYGVKD come from the germline V gene. V shed 1 base and J shed 0 bases, with 9 bases lying between them. This CDR3 contains 15 residues. The CDR3 sequence is CAISEFQSMNTEAFF. CDR3 in DNA: TGTGCCATCAGTGAGTTCCAGTCCATGAACACTGAAGCTTTCTTT.

This chain uses TRBV27 with TRBJ2-5, with D possibly matching TRBD1 (6 bases). The J call is in doubt because the DNA end fits TRBJ2-7 better. The CDR3 loop spans 15 amino acids. CDR1 MNHEY and CDR2 SMNVEV come from the germline V gene (reference sequence). The CDR3 here is CASSFFGQGNHEQYF. DNA of the CDR3: TGTGCCAGCAGTTTTTTCGGTCAGGGGAACCACGAGCAGTACTTC.

This clonotype was seen only a few times. The V and J genes are TRBV7-9 and TRBJ1-1; a weak D match, TRBD1 (5 bases). This CDR3 spans 16 amino acids. V was cut by 5 bases and J by 8 bases, with 24 bases left in between. Per the germline V gene, CDR1 is SEHNR and CDR2 is FQNEAQ (reference sequence). CDR3 region: CASSPRGARPSGEAFF. In DNA form, the CDR3 reads TGTGCCAGCAGCCCGCGAGGGGCGAGACCTTCTGGGGAAGCTTTCTTT.

The chain couples TRBV28 to TRBJ1-1, with D uncertain. Germline V lookup: CDR1 MDHEN, CDR2 SYDVKM. The CDR3 is made up of 14 amino acids. Trimming pared 6 bases from V and 5 bases from J, leaving 16 bases between. CDR3 DNA sequence: TGTGCCAGCAGCCCCCTGGAAGGGATGACTGAAGCTTTCTTT. As protein: CASSPLEGMTEAFF.

This chain links TRBV10-1 with TRBJ1-2, with 9 bases fitting TRBD1. Per germline, CDR1 WNHNN and CDR2 SYGVQD (reference sequence). This CDR3 region has 16 residues. After removal of 3 bases from V and 8 bases from J, the junction contained 13 bases not matched to a gene. CDR3 DNA sequence: TGCGCCAGCAGTGAACTAACGACAGGGGGAAGGAAAGGCTACACCTTC. It is translated as CASSELTTGGRKGYTF.

V and J are TRBV20-1 and TRBJ2-3; 12 bases map to TRBD2. Germline lookup yields CDR1 DFQATT and CDR2 SNEGSKA (reference sequence). This CDR3 region has 19 residues. V shed 4 bases and J 7 bases; nucleotides not matched to a gene: 21. The CDR3 DNA is TGCAGTGCTACTAGGACTAGCGGGATCAAGAAGGGCTACCCAAATACGCAGTATTTT. It is translated as CSATRTSGIKKGYPNTQYF.

A few counts support this clonotype. J is TRBJ2-7 and V is TRBV29-1; possibly TRBD2 for D (5 bases). The germline V gene has CDR1 SQVTM and CDR2 ANQGSEA. V lost 8 bases to trimming and J lost 4 bases, with 21 bases between them. This CDR3 comprises 14 residues. CDR3 coding DNA: TGCAGCTTTCTCCCTGACCTGACGGGGTACGAGCAGTACTTC. Translation: CSFLPDLTGYEQYF.

This clonotype was seen a few times. The V call is TRBV6-5, the J call TRBJ2-1, with D possibly TRBD2 on 5 matching bases. The CDR3 consists of 13 residues. Trimming cost V 8 bases and J 6 bases, with 14 bases left between them. Germline assignment: CDR1 MNHEY and CDR2 SVGAGI. DNA of the CDR3: TGTGCCAGCTCCCGGGGTCGGGTCAATGAGCAGTTCTTC. Translating it yields CASSRGRVNEQFF.

A single count supports this clonotype. The V gene is TRBV24-1, the J gene TRBJ2-3; D uncertain. This CDR3 contains 13 residues. Germline CDR1 KGHDR, CDR2 SFDVKD. V gave up 9 bases and J gave up 5 bases, with 14 bases separating them. Written as DNA, the CDR3 is TGTGCCACCCGCGGAGAACTTGGAGATACGCAGTATTTT. As protein: CATRGELGDTQYF.

The chain uses TRBV12-3 or TRBV12-4 and TRBJ2-6; D not certain. Trimming took off 5 bases at V and 4 bases at J, with 15 bases between the two ends. The CDR3 has 16 amino acids. In DNA, the CDR3 is TGTGCCAGCAGTCAAGACGGACGTCTGGGGGCCAACGTCCTGACTTTC. It translates to CASSQDGRLGANVLTF.

This chain uses TRBV20-1 with TRBJ2-5, with D tentatively TRBD2 (5 bases). The CDR3 spans 14 residues. Germline V gene data show CDR1 as DFQATT and CDR2 as SNEGSKA (reference sequence). V was cut by 0 bases and J by 4 bases, with 12 bases left in between. This chain's CDR3 is CSARDWGVGETQYF. The CDR3 DNA sequence: TGCAGTGCTAGAGATTGGGGAGTTGGAGAGACCCAGTACTTC.

This chain connects TRBV10-3 to TRBJ2-5; D gene uncertain. The J call is in doubt because the DNA end fits TRBJ2-7 better. The germline V gene has CDR1 ENHRY and CDR2 SYGVKD. This CDR3 is built from 13 residues. CDR3 in amino acids: CAIRAPSSYEQYF. The CDR3 DNA follows: TGTGCCATCCGGGCTCCCAGCTCCTACGAGCAGTACTTC.

The gene calls are TRBV19 and TRBJ2-3; D not resolved. Trimming shortened V by 4 bases and J by 2 bases, and 25 bases separated the two germline ends. The CDR3 runs to 19 residues. Per germline, CDR1 LNHDA and CDR2 SQIVND (reference sequence). CDR3 coding DNA: TGTGCCAGTAGTAGAGATCAAGGCACGCCACTTGCCCCCACAGATACGCAGTATTTT. It specifies CASSRDQGTPLAPTDTQYF.

The chain couples TRBV12-3 or TRBV12-4 to TRBJ1-3; the D is unclear. Trimming shortened V by 5 bases and J by 0 bases, and 11 bases separated the two germline ends. The CDR3 runs to 15 residues. This chain's CDR3 is CASSPGPNSGNTIYF. Written as DNA, the CDR3 is TGTGCCAGCAGTCCCGGACCGAACTCTGGAAACACCATATATTTT.

This chain's CDR3 is CASSRTRGRQETQYF. Written as DNA, the CDR3 is TGTGCCAGCAGTCGGACGCGGGGACGACAAGAGACCCAGTACTTC. V gene TRBV7-9 combines with J gene TRBJ2-5; D is perhaps TRBD2 (6 bases). V was clipped by 6 bases and J by 2 bases, with 16 bases between them. CDR1 and CDR2 (germline): SEHNR, FQNEAQ (reference sequence). This CDR3 is 15 amino acids long.

In this sample, this clonotype turned up once. This rearrangement joins TRBV7-2 to TRBJ2-3, with D unresolved. The V gene lost 3 bases and the J gene lost 4 bases, with 11 bases spanning the gap. The CDR3 contains 14 residues. Germline lookup yields CDR1 SGHTA and CDR2 FQGNSA. In nucleotides, the CDR3 is TGTGCCAGCAGCTTCCGGCCGCTACCAGATACGCAGTATTTT. Translated: CASSFRPLPDTQYF.

J is TRBJ2-7 and V is TRBV6-2 or TRBV6-3; D gene unclear. The length of the CDR3 is 14 residues. Trimming cost V 5 bases and J 6 bases, with 17 bases left between them. Looked up from germline, CDR1 is MNHEY and CDR2 is SVGEGT. In nucleotides, the CDR3 is TGTGCCAGCAGTATGCACGGGCCTAGAGTCGAGCAGTACTTC. It specifies CASSMHGPRVEQYF.

The J gene is TRBJ1-2, the V gene TRBV5-6, with unresolved D. The CDR3 consists of 13 residues. The ends were cut back, 4 bases at V and 6 bases at J, with 13 bases in the middle. Germline V gene lookup returns CDR1 SGHDT and CDR2 YYEEEE. CDR3 nucleotides: TGTGCCAGCAGCCTGATAGCGGGGAATGGCTACACCTTC. It specifies CASSLIAGNGYTF.

This clonotype was detected only a few times. The chain couples TRBV29-1 to TRBJ1-6, with 9 bases identical to TRBD1. CDR3 length: 13 amino acids. The trim removed 4 bases at V and 8 bases at J, leaving 3 bases unmatched. Per the germline V gene, CDR1 is SQVTM and CDR2 is ANQGSEA. The CDR3 sequence: CSVGDRADSPLHF. The CDR3 DNA follows: TGCAGCGTTGGGGACAGGGCGGATTCACCCCTCCACTTT.

The table lists this clonotype with a count of one. The chain links TRBV9 to TRBJ2-4; no clear D. Gene TRBJ2-7 matches the end of the DNA better, so the J call may be wrong. CDR1 is SGDLS, CDR2 YYNGEE, per germline. The CDR3 consists of 15 residues. CDR3 DNA sequence: TGTGCCAGCAGCGTAGGGGCCGTCCCTAACTACGAGCAGTACTTC. This codes for CASSVGAVPNYEQYF.

This chain links TRBV5-1 with TRBJ2-7, with 10 bases fitting TRBD1. From germline, CDR1 is SGHRS and CDR2 YFSETQ. V shed 0 bases and J 0 bases; nucleotides not matched to a gene: 15. This CDR3 has 20 residues. The CDR3 is CASSLVSGQGTMVSSYEQYF. The CDR3 DNA is TGCGCCAGCAGCTTGGTTTCGGGACAGGGGACGATGGTTAGCTCCTACGAGCAGTACTTC. Variable domain in full (rest from reference TRBV5-1 and TRBJ2-7): KAGVTQTPRYLIKTRGQQVTLSCSPISGHRSVSWYQQTPGQGLQFLFEYFSETQRNKGNFPGRFSGRQFSNSRSEMNVSTLELGDSALYLCASSLVSGQGTMVSSYEQYFGPGTRLTVT.